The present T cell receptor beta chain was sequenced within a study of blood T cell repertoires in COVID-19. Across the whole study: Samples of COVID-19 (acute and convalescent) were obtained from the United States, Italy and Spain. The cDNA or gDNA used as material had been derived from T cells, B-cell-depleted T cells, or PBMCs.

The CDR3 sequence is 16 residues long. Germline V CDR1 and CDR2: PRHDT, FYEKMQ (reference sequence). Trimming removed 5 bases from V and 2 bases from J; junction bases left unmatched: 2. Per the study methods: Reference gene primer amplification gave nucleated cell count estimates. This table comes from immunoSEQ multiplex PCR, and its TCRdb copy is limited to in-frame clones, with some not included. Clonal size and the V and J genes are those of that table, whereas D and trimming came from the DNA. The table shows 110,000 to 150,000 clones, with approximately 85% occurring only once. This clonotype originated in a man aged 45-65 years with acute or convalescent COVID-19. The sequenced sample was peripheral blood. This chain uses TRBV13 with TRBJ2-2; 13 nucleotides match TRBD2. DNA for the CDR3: TGTGCCAGCAGCGGGGGACTAGCGGGAAACACCGGGGAGCTGTTTTTT. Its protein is CASSGGLAGNTGELFF.